This T cell receptor (beta chain) was captured in a study of T cell repertoires in Merkel cell carcinoma (dated 2019 in TCRdb). Notes on the research overall: The study excluded patients who had received intralesional immunotherapy or systemic immune checkpoint blockade before the biopsy. Tetramer sorting, cloning and paired TCR sequencing of expanded tumor-infiltrating lymphocytes were first used to define MCPyV-specific clonotypes. Inclusion required a diagnosis of MCPyV-positive Merkel cell carcinoma and successful in vitro expansion of tumor-infiltrating lymphocytes. Here is what the overall study found, with its caveats: Normal tissue biopsies were not studied.

The immunoSEQ assay was used both to sequence TRB CDR3 from tumor genomic DNA and to process the resulting data. What TCRdb holds here is the immuneACCESS table cut down to in-frame rearrangements. Part of the clones is not present; checked against another copy, under half of the missing clones reflect an unresolved V gene, and the others are unexplained. The sample table records about 15,000 clones; 76% of these occur just once. The top ten constitute 15% to 20% of the sample. The germline V gene yields SGHRS for CDR1 and YFSETQ for CDR2. From cysteine to phenylalanine, the CDR3 is 14 amino acids long. The retained sequence is limited to the CDR3, 42 bases, with the frame set at the first base. V trim: 0 bases; J trim: 4 bases; unmatched bases: 1. On this clone: Which antigen it targets is not known. Base qualities are missing; no much larger clone stands one base away.

Study subjects had biopsy-confirmed Merkel cell carcinoma that was MCPyV-positive, and every subject had positive serum antibodies to T-antigen. Genomic DNA was extracted from six adjacent 10-micron frozen tumor sections without cell sorting or culture. Tumor biopsy tissue of roughly 5 x 5 x 5 mm was frozen in optimal cutting temperature compound. The presence of abundant Merkel cell carcinoma and infiltrating cells in the frozen biopsy was confirmed on hematoxylin and eosin scout sections. The source of this sequence is an adult with Merkel cell carcinoma. The source material was tumor tissue. The V and J genes are TRBV5-1 and TRBJ1-3; 7 bases in between match TRBD1. The nucleotide sequence is TGCGCCAGCAGCTTGGAGGGACAGGGAAACACCATATATTTT. It translates to CASSLEGQGNTIYF.